This TCR beta chain was captured by sequencing in a study of cytomegalovirus exposure and HLA in healthy donors. Study findings and constraints: Later genetic work tied a missense DCLRE1C variant to beta-chain V and J trimming. Presence/absence analyses supposed approximately even sequencing depth among donors.

This clone was counted a few times. Its matching antigen is unknown. The study ran its PCR with 60 Vbeta and 13 Jbeta primers. Authors' analysis steps: An analysis that came later counted some 81 million unique TCR beta chains, approximately 11 million shared. Assay used: immunoSEQ multiplex PCR; TCRdb lists only in-frame clones, some missing. V and J calls and clone size are as listed in that table; D and trimming were resolved from the DNA. The table records over 120,000 clones, approximately 80% of them present only once. The CDR3 extends over 13 amino acids. The ends lost 5 bases at V and 3 bases at J; junction bases unmatched: 1. The germline V gene encodes CDR1 SQVTM and CDR2 ANQGSEA.

The sample taken for sequencing was PBMCs. The clonotype originates from a young woman in good health and CMV-seropositive. The V gene is TRBV29-1, the J gene TRBJ2-1; 10 bases are shared with TRBD1. CDR3 in DNA: TGCAGCGTTTGGACAGGGGGCTACAATGAGCAGTTCTTC. Translation gives CSVWTGGYNEQFF.